This record looks at one T cell receptor beta chain sequence and its context. Its target is not known. This specimen comes from a study of T cell repertoires in ileal Crohn's disease. Study details: Roughly 40% were active smokers at surgery; median disease duration was around 7.9 years. About half received postoperative treatment, around 10 with thiopurines and some 19 anti-TNF. Study-wide results and caveats: Active smokers at surgery had more clonal expansions than non-smokers.

TCRB immunosequencing input was five hundred nanograms of biopsy DNA per sample. TCRdb keeps only in-frame clones here, not all; method: immunoSEQ multiplex PCR. The data show roughly 11,000 clones, roughly four fifths seen once. The germline V gene encodes CDR1 MNHEY and CDR2 SMNVEV (reference sequence). The CDR3 has 14 amino acids. Trimming shortened V by 3 bases and J by 0 bases, and 9 bases separated the two germline ends. This TCR derives from an adult with Crohn's disease. The chain uses TRBV27 and TRBJ2-7; D is possibly TRBD1 (6 bases). Input material: ileal tissue. CDR3 in amino acids: CASSFLDSSYEQYF. CDR3 nucleotides: TGTGCCAGCAGTTTTTTGGACAGCTCCTACGAGCAGTACTTC.